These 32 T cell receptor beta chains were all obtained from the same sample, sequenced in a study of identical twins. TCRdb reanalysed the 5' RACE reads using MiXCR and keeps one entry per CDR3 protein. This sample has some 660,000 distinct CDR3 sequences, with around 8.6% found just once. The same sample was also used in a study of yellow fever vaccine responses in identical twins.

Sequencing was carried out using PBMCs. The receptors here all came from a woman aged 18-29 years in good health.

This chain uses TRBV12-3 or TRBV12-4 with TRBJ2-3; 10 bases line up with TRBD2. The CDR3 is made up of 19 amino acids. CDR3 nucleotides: TGTACCATCAGTTTTTCCAGGGGGCTAGCGGGAGCCGGTACGAATACGCAGTATTTT. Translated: CTISFSRGLAGAGTNTQYF.

CDR3 protein: CASSYGGTGSVEQFF. The DNA of the CDR3 is TGTGCCAGCAGCTACGGGGGGACCGGGTCCGTCGAGCAGTTCTTC. V gene TRBV7-2 combines with J gene TRBJ2-1; 7 bases line up with TRBD2. The length of the CDR3 is 15 residues. Germline CDR1 is SGHTA and CDR2 is FQGNSA. J lost 10 bases, V lost 4 bases, and 13 bases had no gene match. The full variable domain, its missing parts supplied by reference TRBV7-2 and TRBJ2-1, is GAGVSQSPSNKVTEKGKDVELRCDPISGHTALYWYRQSLGQGLEFLIYFQGNSAPDKSGLPSDRFSAERTGGSVSTLTIQRTQQEDSAVYLCASSYGGTGSVEQFFGPGTRLTVL.

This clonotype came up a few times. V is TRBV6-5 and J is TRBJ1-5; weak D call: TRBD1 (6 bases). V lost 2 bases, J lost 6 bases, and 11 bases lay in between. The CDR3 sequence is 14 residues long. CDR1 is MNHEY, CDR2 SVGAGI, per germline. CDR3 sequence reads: CASSYPGDGQPQHF. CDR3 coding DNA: TGTGCCAGCAGTTACCCAGGGGACGGTCAGCCCCAGCATTTT.

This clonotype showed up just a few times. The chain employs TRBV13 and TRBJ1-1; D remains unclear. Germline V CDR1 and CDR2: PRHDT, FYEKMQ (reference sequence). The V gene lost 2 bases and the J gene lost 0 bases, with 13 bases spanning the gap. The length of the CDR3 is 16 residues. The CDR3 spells CASSLSSRRMNTEAFF. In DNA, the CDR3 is TGTGCCAGCAGCTTAAGTAGTCGACGGATGAACACTGAAGCTTTCTTT.

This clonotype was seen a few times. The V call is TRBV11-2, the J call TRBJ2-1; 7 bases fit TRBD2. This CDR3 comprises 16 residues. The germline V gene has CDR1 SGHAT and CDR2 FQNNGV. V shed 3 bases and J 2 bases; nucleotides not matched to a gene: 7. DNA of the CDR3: TGTGCCAGCAGCTTTGATCCTAGCGGAGCCTACAATGAGCAGTTCTTC. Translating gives CASSFDPSGAYNEQFF.

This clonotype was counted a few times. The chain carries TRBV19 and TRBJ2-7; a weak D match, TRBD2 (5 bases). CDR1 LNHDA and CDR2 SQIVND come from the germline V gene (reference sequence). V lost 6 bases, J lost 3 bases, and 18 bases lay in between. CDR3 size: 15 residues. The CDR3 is CASSGERQTHYEQYF. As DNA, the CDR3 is TGTGCCAGTAGCGGGGAGCGGCAGACCCACTACGAGCAGTACTTC.

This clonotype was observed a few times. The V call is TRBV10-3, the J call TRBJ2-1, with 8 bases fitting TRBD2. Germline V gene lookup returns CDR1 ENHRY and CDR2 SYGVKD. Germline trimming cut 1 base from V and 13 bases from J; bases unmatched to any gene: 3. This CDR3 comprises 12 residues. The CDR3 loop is CAISEFRGGQFF. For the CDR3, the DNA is TGTGCCATCAGTGAGTTTCGGGGGGGCCAGTTCTTC.

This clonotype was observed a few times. This CDR3 is CASSSSPLGGYNEQFF. The CDR3 DNA sequence: TGCGCCAGCAGCTCCAGTCCACTTGGGGGATACAATGAGCAGTTCTTC. J is TRBJ2-1 and V is TRBV5-1, with D perhaps matching TRBD1 or TRBD2 (5 bases each). CDR1 is SGHRS, CDR2 YFSETQ, per germline. V gave up 3 bases and J gave up 4 bases, with 17 bases separating them. The CDR3 has 16 amino acids.

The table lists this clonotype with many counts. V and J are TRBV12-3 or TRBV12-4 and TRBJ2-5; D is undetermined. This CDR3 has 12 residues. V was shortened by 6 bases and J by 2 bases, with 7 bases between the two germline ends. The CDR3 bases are TGTGCCAGCAGGGTCGTACAAGAGACCCAGTACTTC. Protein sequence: CASRVVQETQYF.

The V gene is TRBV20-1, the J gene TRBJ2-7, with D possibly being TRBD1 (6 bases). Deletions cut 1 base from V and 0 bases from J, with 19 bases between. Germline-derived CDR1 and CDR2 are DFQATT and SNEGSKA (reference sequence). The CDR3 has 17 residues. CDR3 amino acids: CSARAPFDRLYSYEQYF. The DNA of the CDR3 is TGCAGTGCTAGAGCTCCGTTTGACAGGCTATACTCCTACGAGCAGTACTTC.

The CDR3 reads CASSLMTETYEQYF. The CDR3 DNA reads TGTGCCAGCAGCTTAATGACAGAAACCTACGAGCAGTACTTC. The V gene is TRBV7-9, the J gene TRBJ2-7; D is possibly TRBD1 (5 bases). V was trimmed by 2 bases and J by 2 bases, leaving 10 bases between them. The germline CDR1 and CDR2 sequences are SEHNR and FQNEAQ (reference sequence). This CDR3 region has 14 residues.

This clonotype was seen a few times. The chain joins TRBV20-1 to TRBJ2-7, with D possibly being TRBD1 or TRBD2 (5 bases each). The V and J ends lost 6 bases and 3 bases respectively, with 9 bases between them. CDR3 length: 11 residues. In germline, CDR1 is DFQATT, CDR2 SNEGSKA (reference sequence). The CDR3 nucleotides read TGCAGTGCGACAGACTACTACGAGCAGTACTTC. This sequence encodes CSATDYYEQYF.

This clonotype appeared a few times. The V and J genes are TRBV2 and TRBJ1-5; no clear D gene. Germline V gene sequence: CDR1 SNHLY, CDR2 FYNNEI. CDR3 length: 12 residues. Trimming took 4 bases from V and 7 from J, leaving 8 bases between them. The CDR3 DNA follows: TGTGCCAGCAGTGCCCGGGAACAGCCCCAGCATTTT. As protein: CASSAREQPQHF.

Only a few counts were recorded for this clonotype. Here the CDR3 DNA reads TGTGCCAGCAGCAGGGTCGGGGATGAAGGGATCTATGGCTACACCTTC. It specifies CASSRVGDEGIYGYTF. The chain links TRBV28 to TRBJ1-2, with D perhaps matching TRBD1 (5 bases). V was cut by 6 bases and J by 4 bases, with 21 bases left in between. Per the germline V gene, CDR1 is MDHEN and CDR2 is SYDVKM. The CDR3 has 16 residues.

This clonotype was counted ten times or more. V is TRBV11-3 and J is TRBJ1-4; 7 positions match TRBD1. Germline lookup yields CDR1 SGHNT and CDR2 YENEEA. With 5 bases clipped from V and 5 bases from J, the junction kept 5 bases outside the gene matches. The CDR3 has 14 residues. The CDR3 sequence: CASSRRTGNEKLFF. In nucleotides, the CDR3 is TGTGCCAGCAGCCGAAGGACAGGAAATGAAAAACTGTTTTTT. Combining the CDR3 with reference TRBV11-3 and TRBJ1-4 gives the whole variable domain EAGVVQSPRYKIIEKKQPVAFWCNPISGHNTLYWYLQNLGQGPELLIRYENEEAVDDSQLPKDRFSAERLKGVDSTLKIQPAELGDSAVYLCASSRRTGNEKLFFGSGTQLSVL.

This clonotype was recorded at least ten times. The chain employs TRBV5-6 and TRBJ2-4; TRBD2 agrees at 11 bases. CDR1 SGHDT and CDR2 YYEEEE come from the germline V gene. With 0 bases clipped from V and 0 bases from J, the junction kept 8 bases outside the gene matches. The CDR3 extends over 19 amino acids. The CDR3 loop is CASSLGVTSGSLAKNIQYF. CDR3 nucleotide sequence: TGTGCCAGCAGCTTGGGCGTTACTAGCGGGAGTCTAGCCAAAAACATTCAGTACTTC.

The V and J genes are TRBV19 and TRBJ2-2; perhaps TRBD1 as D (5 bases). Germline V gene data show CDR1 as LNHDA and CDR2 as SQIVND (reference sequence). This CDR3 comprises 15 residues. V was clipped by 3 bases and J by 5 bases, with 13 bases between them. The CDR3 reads CASSMGRGLTGELFF. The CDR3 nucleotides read TGTGCCAGTAGTATGGGAAGGGGCCTAACCGGGGAGCTGTTTTTT. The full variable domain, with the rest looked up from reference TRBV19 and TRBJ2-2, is DGGITQSPKYLFRKEGQNVTLSCEQNLNHDAMYWYRQDPGQGLRLIYYSQIVNDFQKGDIAEGYSVSREKKESFPLTVTSAQKNPTAFYLCASSMGRGLTGELFFGEGSRLTVL.

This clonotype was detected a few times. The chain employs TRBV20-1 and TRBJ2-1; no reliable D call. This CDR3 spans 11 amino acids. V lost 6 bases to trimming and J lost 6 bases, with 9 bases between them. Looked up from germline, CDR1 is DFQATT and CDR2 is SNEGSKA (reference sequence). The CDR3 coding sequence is TGCAGTGCCGAAAGGGTCAATGAGCAGTTCTTC. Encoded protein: CSAERVNEQFF.

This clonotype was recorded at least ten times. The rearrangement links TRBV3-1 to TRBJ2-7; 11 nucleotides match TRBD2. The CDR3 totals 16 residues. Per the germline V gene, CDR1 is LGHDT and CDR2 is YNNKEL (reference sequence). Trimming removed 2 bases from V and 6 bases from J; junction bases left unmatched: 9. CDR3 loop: CASSQYVAGGALEQYF. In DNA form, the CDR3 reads TGTGCCAGCAGCCAATATGTAGCGGGGGGGGCCCTCGAGCAGTACTTC.

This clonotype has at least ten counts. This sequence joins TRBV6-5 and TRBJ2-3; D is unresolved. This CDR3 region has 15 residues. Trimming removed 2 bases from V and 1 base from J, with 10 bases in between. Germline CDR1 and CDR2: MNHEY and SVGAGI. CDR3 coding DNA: TGTGCCAGCAGTTACGGTCTACCCGGCACAGATACGCAGTATTTT. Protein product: CASSYGLPGTDTQYF.

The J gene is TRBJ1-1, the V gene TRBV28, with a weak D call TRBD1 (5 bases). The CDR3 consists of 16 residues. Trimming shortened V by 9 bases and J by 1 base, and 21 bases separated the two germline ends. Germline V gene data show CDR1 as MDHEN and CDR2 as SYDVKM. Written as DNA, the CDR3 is TGTGCCAGTACCCCACTGGGGGGATGGGCGAACACTGAAGCTTTCTTT. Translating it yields CASTPLGGWANTEAFF.

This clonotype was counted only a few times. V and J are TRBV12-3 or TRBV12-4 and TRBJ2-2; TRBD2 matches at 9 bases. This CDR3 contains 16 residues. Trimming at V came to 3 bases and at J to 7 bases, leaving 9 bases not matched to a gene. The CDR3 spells CASSFVRGGAVGELFF. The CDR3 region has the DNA TGTGCCAGCAGTTTCGTTCGCGGGGGGGCGGTCGGGGAGCTGTTTTTT.

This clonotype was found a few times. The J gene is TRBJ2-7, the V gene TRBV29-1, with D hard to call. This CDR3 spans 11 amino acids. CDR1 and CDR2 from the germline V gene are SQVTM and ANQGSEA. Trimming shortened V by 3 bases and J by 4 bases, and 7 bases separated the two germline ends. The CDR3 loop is CSVDWAYEQYF. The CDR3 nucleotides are TGCAGCGTTGATTGGGCTTACGAGCAGTACTTC.

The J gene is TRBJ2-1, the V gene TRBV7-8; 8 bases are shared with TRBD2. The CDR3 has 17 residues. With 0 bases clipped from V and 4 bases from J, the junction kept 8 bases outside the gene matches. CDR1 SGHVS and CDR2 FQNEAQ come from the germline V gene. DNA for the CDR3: TGTGCCAGCAGCTTAGCAGCGGGGGCCCCCGGGTACAATGAGCAGTTCTTC. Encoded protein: CASSLAAGAPGYNEQFF.

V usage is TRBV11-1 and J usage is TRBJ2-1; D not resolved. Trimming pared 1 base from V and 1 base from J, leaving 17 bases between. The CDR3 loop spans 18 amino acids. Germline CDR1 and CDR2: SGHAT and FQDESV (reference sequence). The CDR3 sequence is CASSLGSRMLSSYNEQFF. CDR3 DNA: TGTGCCAGCAGCTTAGGTTCTAGAATGCTTAGTTCCTACAATGAGCAGTTCTTC.

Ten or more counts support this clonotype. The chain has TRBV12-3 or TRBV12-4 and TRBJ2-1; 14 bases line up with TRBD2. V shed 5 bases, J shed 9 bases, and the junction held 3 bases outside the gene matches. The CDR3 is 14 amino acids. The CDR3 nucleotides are TGTGCCAGCAGTGGACTAGCGGGAGGCAGTGAGCAGTTCTTC. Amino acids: CASSGLAGGSEQFF.

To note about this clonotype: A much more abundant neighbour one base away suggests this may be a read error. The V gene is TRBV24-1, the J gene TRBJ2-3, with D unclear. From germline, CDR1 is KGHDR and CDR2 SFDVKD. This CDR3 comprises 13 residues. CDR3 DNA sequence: TGTGCCACCAGGGGCCCGAACGCAGATAGGCAGTATTTT. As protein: CATRGPNADRQYF.

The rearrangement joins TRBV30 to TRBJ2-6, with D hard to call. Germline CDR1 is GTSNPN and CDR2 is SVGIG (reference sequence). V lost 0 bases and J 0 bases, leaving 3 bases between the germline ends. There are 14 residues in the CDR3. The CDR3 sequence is CAWSVVSGANVLTF. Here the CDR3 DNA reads TGTGCCTGGAGTGTCGTCTCTGGGGCCAACGTCCTGACTTTC. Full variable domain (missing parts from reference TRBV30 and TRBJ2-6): SQTIHQWPATLVQPVGSPLSLECTVEGTSNPNLYWYRQAAGRGLQLLFYSVGIGQISSEVPQNLSASRPQDRQFILSSKKLLLSDSGFYLCAWSVVSGANVLTFGAGSRLTVL.

CDR3 loop: CASRAVLAKNIQYF. The CDR3 nucleotides are TGTGCCAGCAGGGCAGTCCTAGCCAAAAACATTCAGTACTTC. The V and J genes are TRBV2 and TRBJ2-4; D not certain. This CDR3 spans 14 amino acids. CDR1 and CDR2 (germline): SNHLY, FYNNEI. Trimming took 6 bases from V and 0 from J, leaving 9 bases between them.

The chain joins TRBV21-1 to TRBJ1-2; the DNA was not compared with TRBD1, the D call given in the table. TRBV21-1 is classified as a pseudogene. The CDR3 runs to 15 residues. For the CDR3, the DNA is TGTGCCAGCAGCAGGGAAAGGGGGCGCGGCTATGGCTACACCTTC. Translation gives CASSRERGRGYGYTF.

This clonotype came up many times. CDR3 nucleotides: TGCAGGACCCTAACAGGGGAGCATGGCTACACCTTC. It is translated as CRTLTGEHGYTF. The rearrangement joins TRBV20-1 to TRBJ1-2, with TRBD1 matching over 7 bases. Looked up from germline, CDR1 is DFQATT and CDR2 is SNEGSKA (reference sequence). The CDR3 covers 12 residues.

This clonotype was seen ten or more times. CDR3 region: CASSLRPPEAFF. The CDR3, as DNA: TGTGCCAGCAGCTTAAGACCCCCTGAAGCTTTCTTT. The chain employs TRBV6-2 or TRBV6-3 and TRBJ1-1; D uncertain. The CDR3 covers 12 residues. Germline V gene sequence: CDR1 MNHEY, CDR2 SVGEGT. V was clipped by 6 bases and J by 6 bases, with 11 bases between them.